This T cell receptor (beta chain) was sequenced during a study of T cell clonality in common variable immunodeficiency. Overall study results and limits: TCRbeta clonality was increased in CVID versus healthy controls. Repertoire-complication correlations in CVID were limited by patient heterogeneity.

Many counts were recorded for this clone. Its antigen is still unknown. Here immunoSEQ multiplex PCR was the method, and the copy in TCRdb shows in-frame clones only, minus some. The sample holds around 47,000 clones, and no clone turns up only once. Heparinized whole blood, about 5 to 9 ml, came from each donor. Sequenced input: peripheral blood mononuclear cells. This sequence was found in a person aged 18-69 years in good health.

CDR3 sequence: CASSLGPSGNADTQYF. The part of the CDR3 DNA that was read is TGTGCCAGCAGCTTGGGGCCTAGCGGGAACGCAGATACG. The gene calls are TRBV5-4 and TRBJ2-3, with TRBD2 identical over 9 bases. With the read ending 3 residues before the CDR3 end, the germline J gene is used to fill in that end. From germline, CDR1 is SGHNT and CDR2 YYREEE (reference sequence). The CDR3 contains 16 residues. The V segment lost 0 bases and the J segment 4 bases; nucleotides outside the gene matches: 6.